Below are 2 T cell receptor beta chains sequenced from a single sample in a study of blood T cell repertoires in COVID-19. The repertoire was sequenced with immunoSEQ multiplex PCR; TCRdb's copy has only in-frame clones and lacks some. The table lists about 98,000 clones, roughly 89% of them singletons. Sequencing used peripheral blood. The receptor set was obtained from a woman aged 45-65 years with COVID-19, enrolled during active disease.

V usage is TRBV19 and J usage is TRBJ1-3; D is undetermined. The V gene lost 7 bases and the J gene lost 1 base, with 8 bases spanning the gap. Germline CDR1 LNHDA, CDR2 SQIVND (reference sequence). The CDR3 runs to 13 residues. The CDR3 DNA follows: TGTGCCAGTACCCAGGTTTCTGGAAACACCATATATTTT. It encodes CASTQVSGNTIYF. The entire variable domain, with the rest obtained from reference TRBV19 and TRBJ1-3, is as follows: DGGITQSPKYLFRKEGQNVTLSCEQNLNHDAMYWYRQDPGQGLRLIYYSQIVNDFQKGDIAEGYSVSREKKESFPLTVTSAQKNPTAFYLCASTQVSGNTIYFGEGSWLTVV.

The rearrangement joins TRBV9 to TRBJ2-1; 10 bases align to TRBD2. The CDR3 has 15 residues. The junction had 4 bases not matched to a gene; V was cut back by 3 bases and J by 4 bases. Per germline, CDR1 SGDLS and CDR2 YYNGEE. CDR3 region: CASSAAGGHYNEQFF. CDR3 bases: TGTGCCAGCAGCGCAGCGGGGGGGCATTACAATGAGCAGTTCTTC.